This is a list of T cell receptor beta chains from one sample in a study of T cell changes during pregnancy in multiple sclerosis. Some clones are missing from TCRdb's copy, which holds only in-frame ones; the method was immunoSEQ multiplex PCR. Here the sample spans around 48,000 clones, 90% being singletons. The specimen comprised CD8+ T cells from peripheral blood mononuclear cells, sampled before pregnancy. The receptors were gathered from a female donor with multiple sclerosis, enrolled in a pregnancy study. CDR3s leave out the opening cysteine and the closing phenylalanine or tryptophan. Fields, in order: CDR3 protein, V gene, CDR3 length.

ASSPEGLAGEQF | TRBV6-5 | 12
ASSLRQPYTGELF | TRBV5-1 | 13
ASSMLSNEKLF | TRBV19 | 11
ASTQPEEGWEKLF | TRBV19 | 13
ASSPRAPDTQY | TRBV4-2 | 11
ASSGPWGEWNTEAF | TRBV6-1 | 14
ASSLFDSRYEQY | TRBV27 | 12
ASSMRGRTYEQY | TRBV6-1 | 12
ASSLVRRVRNSPLH | TRBV7-9 | 14
ASSVGIRESSGNTIY | TRBV9 | 15
SAQASDTGELF | TRBV29-1 | 11
ASRSGGREAF | TRBV5-4 | 10
AISVTGTSNQPQH | TRBV10-3 | 13
ASRLSGASYNEQF | TRBV7-2 | 13
ASSPGEQGANEQY | TRBV18 | 13
ASSLGLAGQPQH | TRBV13 | 12
ASSPRPGEGDYGYT | TRBV7-2 | 14
ASRGQGAWDTEAF | TRBV2 | 13
ASSLMGDHSNQPQH | TRBV7-3 | 14
ASSQDNWGGTGELF | TRBV4-3 | 14
ASSLAGGPPTYNEQF | TRBV5-6 | 15
ASSAPGDTEAF | TRBV9 | 11
ASSYSPDRGRGYT | TRBV6-6 | 13
ATSKGVDTGELF | TRBV15 | 12
ASSVVARDTDTQY | TRBV9 | 13
ASSSSLQGYYGYT | TRBV4-2 | 13
ASSSEGDEQF | TRBV6-5 | 10
ASSQDRGAGTGELF | TRBV4-3 | 14
ASSQDRGGGGRQY | TRBV4-3 | 13
ASTERDSWTEAF | TRBV4-1 | 12
ASSESAERTEAF | TRBV6-4 | 12
AILTSQTSGGAETQY | TRBV2 | 15
SVEDLTGTNYGYT | TRBV29-1 | 13
ASLQQDGQDAEKLF | TRBV4-1 | 14